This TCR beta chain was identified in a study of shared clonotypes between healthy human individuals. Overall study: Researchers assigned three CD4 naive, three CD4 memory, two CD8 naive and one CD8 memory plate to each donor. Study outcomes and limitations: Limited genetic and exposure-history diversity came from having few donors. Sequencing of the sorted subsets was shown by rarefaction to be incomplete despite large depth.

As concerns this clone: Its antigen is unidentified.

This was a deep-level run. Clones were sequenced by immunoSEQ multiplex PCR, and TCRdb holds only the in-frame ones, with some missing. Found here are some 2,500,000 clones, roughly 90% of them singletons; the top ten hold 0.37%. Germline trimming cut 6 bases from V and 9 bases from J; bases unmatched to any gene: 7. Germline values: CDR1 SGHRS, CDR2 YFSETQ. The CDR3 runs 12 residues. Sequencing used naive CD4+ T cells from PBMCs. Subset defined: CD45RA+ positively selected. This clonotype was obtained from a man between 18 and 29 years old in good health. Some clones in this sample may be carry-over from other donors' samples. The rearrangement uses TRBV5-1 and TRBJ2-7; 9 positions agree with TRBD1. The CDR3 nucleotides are TGCGCCAGCAAGCCGGGGACAGGGACGCAGTACTTC. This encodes CASKPGTGTQYF.